This entry features one T cell receptor beta chain sequence. The target of this receptor is not known. No base quality values were provided; no much bigger clone lies one nucleotide off. The CDR3 contains 13 residues, cysteine and phenylalanine counted. Only the CDR3 region is kept as DNA, spanning 39 bases read in frame from base 1. V and J are truncated by 2 bases and 6 bases respectively, leaving an intervening sequence of 7 bases. CDR1 is given as SEHNR and CDR2 as FQNEAQ, both from the germline V gene (reference sequence). The data were taken from a study of blood T cell repertoires in COVID-19 (dated by TCRdb to the early 2020s). Regarding the research as a whole: Collaborator samples came from the United States, Italy and Spain and covered acute and convalescent phases of COVID-19. The dataset comprised deeply sampled blood TCRbeta repertoires from subjects exposed to, actively infected with, or recovered from COVID-19. Nearly every sample came with metadata listing a de-identified subject ID, COVID-19 status, age in years and sex. The samples were drawn from the first 160 participants of the ongoing ImmuneRACE study and from 1,254 subjects provided by 6 global collaborators. The material from the prospective study consisted of cDNA or gDNA derived from T cells, B-cell-depleted T cells, or PBMCs. The repertoires were released in a freely available public database meant as a resource for research on the immune response to SARS-CoV-2. HLA class I and class II types, where available, came from metadata supplied by the sample provider rather than from assay-based typing. Study-wide findings and limitations: The quantity of clinical and demographic metadata differed by source and by participant and was supplied without curation.

TCRbeta CDR3 regions were amplified from genomic DNA by means of the immunoSEQ Assay, a bias-controlled multiplex PCR. As for the authors' bioinformatics: The number of nucleated cells in each sample was estimated by amplification of reference gene primers within the assay. To quantify the absolute abundance of each unique TCRbeta CDR3 rearrangement, sequence reads were collapsed and filtered. For each sample, productive Simpson clonality was calculated as the square root of Simpson's diversity index over productive rearrangements. Drawn from immuneACCESS, this table holds only the in-frame rearrangements with V and J called that TCRdb kept. Clones are partly lost; checked studies trace under half to an unresolved V gene and leave the rest unexplained. Clonal size and the V and J genes are those of that table, whereas D and trimming came from the DNA. The sample data list 200,000 or so clones, and around nine tenths of these were observed just once. Clones ranked in the top ten supply 0.75% to 1% of the sample.

One collaborating source in Seattle enrolled patients during active infection and followed them longitudinally through the course of disease. The collaborating institutions used their own protocols to collect whole blood in K2EDTA tubes. For TCRbeta analysis, collaborators shipped samples as frozen whole blood, isolated PBMCs, or DNA extracted from either of those sample types. Sequenced material: peripheral blood. The chain was built from TRBV7-9 and TRBJ2-2; the D region possibly corresponds to TRBD2 (6 bases align). The source is a man between 60 and 75 years old with COVID-19, enrolled during active disease. The CDR3 region reads CASSLPGAGELFF. The DNA is as follows: TGTGCCAGCAGCTTACCGGGGGCCGGGGAGCTGTTTTTT.